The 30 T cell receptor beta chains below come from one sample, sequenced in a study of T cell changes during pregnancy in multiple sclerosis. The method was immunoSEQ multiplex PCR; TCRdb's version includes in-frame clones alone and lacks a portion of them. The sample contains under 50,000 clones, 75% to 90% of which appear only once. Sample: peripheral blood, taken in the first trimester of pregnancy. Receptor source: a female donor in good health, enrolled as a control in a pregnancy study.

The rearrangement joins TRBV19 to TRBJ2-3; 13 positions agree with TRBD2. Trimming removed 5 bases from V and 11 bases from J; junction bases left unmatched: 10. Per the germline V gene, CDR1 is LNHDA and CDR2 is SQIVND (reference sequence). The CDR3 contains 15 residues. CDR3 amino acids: CASSPPGLAGLEQYF. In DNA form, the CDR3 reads TGTGCCAGTAGTCCCCCGGGACTAGCGGGATTGGAGCAGTATTTT. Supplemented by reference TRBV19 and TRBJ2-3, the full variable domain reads DGGITQSPKYLFRKEGQNVTLSCEQNLNHDAMYWYRQDPGQGLRLIYYSQIVNDFQKGDIAEGYSVSREKKESFPLTVTSAQKNPTAFYLCASSPPGLAGLEQYFGPGTRLTVL.

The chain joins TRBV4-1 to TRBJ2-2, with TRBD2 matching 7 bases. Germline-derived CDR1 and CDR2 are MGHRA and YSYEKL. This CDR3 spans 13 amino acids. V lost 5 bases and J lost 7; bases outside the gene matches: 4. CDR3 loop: CASSFGGIGELFF. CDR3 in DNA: TGCGCCAGCAGCTTCGGGGGGATCGGGGAGCTGTTTTTT.

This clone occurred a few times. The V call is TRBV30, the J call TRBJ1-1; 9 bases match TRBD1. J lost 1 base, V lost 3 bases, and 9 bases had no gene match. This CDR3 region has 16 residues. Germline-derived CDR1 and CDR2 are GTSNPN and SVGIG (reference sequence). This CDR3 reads CAWSYGTGWGNTEAFF. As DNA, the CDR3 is TGTGCCTGGAGCTACGGGACAGGGTGGGGGAACACTGAAGCTTTCTTT. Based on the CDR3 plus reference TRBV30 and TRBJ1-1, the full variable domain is SQTIHQWPATLVQPVGSPLSLECTVEGTSNPNLYWYRQAAGRGLQLLFYSVGIGQISSEVPQNLSASRPQDRQFILSSKKLLLSDSGFYLCAWSYGTGWGNTEAFFGQGTRLTVV.

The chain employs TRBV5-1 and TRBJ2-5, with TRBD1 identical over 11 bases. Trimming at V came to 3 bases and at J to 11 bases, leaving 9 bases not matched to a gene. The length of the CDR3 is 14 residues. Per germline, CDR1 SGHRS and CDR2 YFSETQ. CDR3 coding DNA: TGCGCCAGCAGCTCCGGACAGGGGGCGCTTGAGCAGTACTTC. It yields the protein CASSSGQGALEQYF.

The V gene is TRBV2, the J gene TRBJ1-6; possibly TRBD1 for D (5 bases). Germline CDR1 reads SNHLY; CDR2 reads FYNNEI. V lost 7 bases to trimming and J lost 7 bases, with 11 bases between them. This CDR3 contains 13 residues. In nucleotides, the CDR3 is TGTGCCAGCAATGGGGCGGAAAATTCACCCCTCCACTTT. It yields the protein CASNGAENSPLHF.

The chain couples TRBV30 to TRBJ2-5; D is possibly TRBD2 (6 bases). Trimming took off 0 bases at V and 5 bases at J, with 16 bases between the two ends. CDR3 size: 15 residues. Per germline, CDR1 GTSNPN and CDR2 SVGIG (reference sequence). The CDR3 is CAWSVQQGLAETQYF. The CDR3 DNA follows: TGTGCCTGGAGTGTACAACAAGGGCTAGCGGAGACCCAGTACTTC.

CDR3 nucleotide sequence: TGTGCCAGCAGCTTAGAGGCCAGGGGGCGAAGTAATGAAAAACTGTTTTTT. This sequence encodes CASSLEARGRSNEKLFF. The chain has TRBV7-8 and TRBJ1-4, with 8 bases aligning to TRBD1. V was clipped by 1 base and J by 4 bases; unmatched bases: 8. There are 17 residues in the CDR3. Per germline, CDR1 SGHVS and CDR2 FQNEAQ.

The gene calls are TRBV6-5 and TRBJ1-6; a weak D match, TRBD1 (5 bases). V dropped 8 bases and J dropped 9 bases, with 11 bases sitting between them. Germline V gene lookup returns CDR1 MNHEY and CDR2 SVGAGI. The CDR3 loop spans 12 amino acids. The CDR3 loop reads CASGREGSPLHF. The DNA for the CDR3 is TGTGCCAGCGGCAGGGAGGGTTCACCCCTCCACTTT.

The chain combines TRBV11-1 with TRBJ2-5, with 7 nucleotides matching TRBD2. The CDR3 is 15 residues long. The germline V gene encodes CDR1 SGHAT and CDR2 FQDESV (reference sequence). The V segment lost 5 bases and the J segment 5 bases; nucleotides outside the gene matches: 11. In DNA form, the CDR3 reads TGTGCCAGCAGCGTAGAGGGAGGGAAGTTGGAGACCCAGTACTTC. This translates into CASSVEGGKLETQYF.

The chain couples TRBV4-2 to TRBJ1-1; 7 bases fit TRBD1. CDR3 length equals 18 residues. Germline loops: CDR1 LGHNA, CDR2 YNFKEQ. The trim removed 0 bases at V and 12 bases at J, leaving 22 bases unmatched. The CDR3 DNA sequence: TGTGCCAGCAGCCAAGAGCCCGGGTCAGGGGGATTCCAACAACAACCTTTCTTT. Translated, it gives CASSQEPGSGGFQQQPFF.

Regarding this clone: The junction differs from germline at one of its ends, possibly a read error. Here the CDR3 reads CAIRESGSNSPLHF. The CDR3 coding sequence is TGTGCCATCAGGGAGTCAGGGAGTAATTCACCCCTCCACTTT. The chain joins TRBV10-3 to TRBJ1-6; D may be TRBD1 (5 bases). Germline-derived CDR1 and CDR2 are ENHRY and SYGVKD. CDR3 size: 14 residues.

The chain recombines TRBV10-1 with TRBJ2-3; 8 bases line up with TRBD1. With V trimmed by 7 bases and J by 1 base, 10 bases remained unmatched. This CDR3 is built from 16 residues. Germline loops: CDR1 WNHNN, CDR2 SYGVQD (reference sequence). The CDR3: CASTTAKTGGTDTQYF. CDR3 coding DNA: TGCGCCAGCACCACAGCGAAGACAGGGGGCACAGATACGCAGTATTTT.

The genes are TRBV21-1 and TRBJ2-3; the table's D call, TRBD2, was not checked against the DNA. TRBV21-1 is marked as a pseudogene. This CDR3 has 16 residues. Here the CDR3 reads CASSKVKRADPRAQYF. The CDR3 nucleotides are TGTGCCAGCAGCAAAGTTAAGCGGGCGGACCCGAGAGCGCAGTATTTT.

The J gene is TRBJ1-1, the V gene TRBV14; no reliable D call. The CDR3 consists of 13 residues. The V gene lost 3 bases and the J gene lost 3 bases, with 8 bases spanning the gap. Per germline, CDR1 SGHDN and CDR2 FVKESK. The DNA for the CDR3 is TGTGCCAGCAGCCAGTCGCGTCACACTGAAGCTTTCTTT. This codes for CASSQSRHTEAFF. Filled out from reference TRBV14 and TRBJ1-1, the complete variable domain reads EAGVTQFPSHSVIEKGQTVTLRCDPISGHDNLYWYRRVMGKEIKFLLHFVKESKQDESGMPNNRFLAERTGGTYSTLKVQPAELEDSGVYFCASSQSRHTEAFFGQGTRLTVV.

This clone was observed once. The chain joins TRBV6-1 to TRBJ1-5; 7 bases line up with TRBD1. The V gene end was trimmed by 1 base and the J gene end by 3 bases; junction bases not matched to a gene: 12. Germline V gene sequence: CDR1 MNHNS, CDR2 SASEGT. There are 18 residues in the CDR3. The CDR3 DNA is TGTGCCAGCAGTGAAGGAGGGGACAGTTTCATTTTCAATCAGCCCCAGCATTTT. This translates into CASSEGGDSFIFNQPQHF.

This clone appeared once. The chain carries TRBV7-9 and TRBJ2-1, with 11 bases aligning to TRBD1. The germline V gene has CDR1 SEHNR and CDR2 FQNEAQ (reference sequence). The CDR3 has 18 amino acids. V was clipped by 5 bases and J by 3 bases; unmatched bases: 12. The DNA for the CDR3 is TGTGCCAGCAGCCTGGGACAGGGGGTTACTAGCGGCTACAATGAGCAGTTCTTC. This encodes CASSLGQGVTSGYNEQFF.

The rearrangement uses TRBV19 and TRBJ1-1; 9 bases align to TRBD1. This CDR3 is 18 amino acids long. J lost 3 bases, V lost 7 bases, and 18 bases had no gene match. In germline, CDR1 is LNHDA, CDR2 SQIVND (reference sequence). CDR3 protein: CASTDKGTGYPRDTEAFF. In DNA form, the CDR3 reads TGTGCCAGTACCGATAAAGGGACAGGGTACCCTAGGGACACTGAAGCTTTCTTT.

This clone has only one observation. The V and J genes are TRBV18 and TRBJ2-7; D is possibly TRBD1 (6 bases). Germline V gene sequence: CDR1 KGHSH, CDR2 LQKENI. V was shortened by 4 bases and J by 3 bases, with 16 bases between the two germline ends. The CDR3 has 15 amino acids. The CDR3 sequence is CASSLAGADGYEQYF. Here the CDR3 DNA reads TGTGCCAGCTCACTCGCAGGGGCGGATGGCTACGAGCAGTACTTC.

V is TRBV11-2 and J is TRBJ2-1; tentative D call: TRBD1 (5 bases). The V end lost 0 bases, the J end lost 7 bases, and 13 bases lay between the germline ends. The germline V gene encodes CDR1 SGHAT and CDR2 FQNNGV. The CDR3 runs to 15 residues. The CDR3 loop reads CASSLEMGLSNEQFF. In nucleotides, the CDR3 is TGTGCCAGCAGCTTAGAGATGGGGCTTTCGAATGAGCAGTTCTTC.

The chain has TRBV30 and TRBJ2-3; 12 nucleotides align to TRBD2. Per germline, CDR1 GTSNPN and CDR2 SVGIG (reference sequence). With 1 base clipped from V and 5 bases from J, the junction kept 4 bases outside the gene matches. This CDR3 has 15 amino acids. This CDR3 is CAWSEGLAGLDTQYF. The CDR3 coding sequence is TGTGCCTGGAGTGAAGGACTAGCGGGGTTAGATACGCAGTATTTT.

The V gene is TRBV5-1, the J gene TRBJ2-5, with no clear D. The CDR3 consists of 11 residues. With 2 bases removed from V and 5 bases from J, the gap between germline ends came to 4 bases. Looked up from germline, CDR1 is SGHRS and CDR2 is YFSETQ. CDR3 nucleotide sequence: TGCGCCAGCAGCTTTTCGGAGACCCAGTACTTC. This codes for CASSFSETQYF. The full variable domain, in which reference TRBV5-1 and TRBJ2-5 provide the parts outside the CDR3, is KAGVTQTPRYLIKTRGQQVTLSCSPISGHRSVSWYQQTPGQGLQFLFEYFSETQRNKGNFPGRFSGRQFSNSRSEMNVSTLELGDSALYLCASSFSETQYFGPGTRLLVL.

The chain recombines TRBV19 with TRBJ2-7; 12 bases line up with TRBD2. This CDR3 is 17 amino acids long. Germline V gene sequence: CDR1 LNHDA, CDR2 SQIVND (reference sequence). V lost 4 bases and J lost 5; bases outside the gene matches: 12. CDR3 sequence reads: CASSTQLRTSGTHEQYF. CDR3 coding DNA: TGTGCCAGTAGTACCCAACTTAGGACTAGCGGGACCCACGAGCAGTACTTC.

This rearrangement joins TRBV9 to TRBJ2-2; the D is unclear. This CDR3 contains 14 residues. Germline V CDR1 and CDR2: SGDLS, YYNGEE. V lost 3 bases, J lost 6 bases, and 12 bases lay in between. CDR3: CASSAPYGPGELFF. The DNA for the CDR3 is TGTGCCAGCAGCGCCCCATACGGTCCCGGGGAGCTGTTTTTT.

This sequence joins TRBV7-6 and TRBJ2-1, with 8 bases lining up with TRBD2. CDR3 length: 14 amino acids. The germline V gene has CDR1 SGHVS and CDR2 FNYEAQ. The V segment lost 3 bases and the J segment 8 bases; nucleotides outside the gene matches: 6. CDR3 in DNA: TGTGCCAGCAGCTTGACCCCGGGGGGGGATGAGCAGTTCTTC. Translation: CASSLTPGGDEQFF.

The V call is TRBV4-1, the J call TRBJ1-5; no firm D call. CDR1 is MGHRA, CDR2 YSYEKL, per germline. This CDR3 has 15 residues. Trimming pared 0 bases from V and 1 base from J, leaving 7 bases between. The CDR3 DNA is TGCGCCAGCAGCCAAGATTACAACAGCAATCAGCCCCAGCATTTT. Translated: CASSQDYNSNQPQHF.

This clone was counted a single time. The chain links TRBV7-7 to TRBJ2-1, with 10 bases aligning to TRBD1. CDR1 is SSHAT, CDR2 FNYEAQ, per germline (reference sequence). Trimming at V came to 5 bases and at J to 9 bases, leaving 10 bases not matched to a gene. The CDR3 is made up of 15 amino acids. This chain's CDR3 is CASSESGQGTGEQFF. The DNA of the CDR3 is TGTGCCAGCAGCGAATCGGGACAGGGGACGGGTGAGCAGTTCTTC.

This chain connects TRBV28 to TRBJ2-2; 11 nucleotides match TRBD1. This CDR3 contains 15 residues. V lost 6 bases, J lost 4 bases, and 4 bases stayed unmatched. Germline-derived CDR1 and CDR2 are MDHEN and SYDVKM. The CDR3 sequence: CASRSGTGGTGELFF. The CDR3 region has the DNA TGTGCCAGCAGAAGCGGGACAGGGGGCACCGGGGAGCTGTTTTTT.

The CDR3 DNA is TGTGCCAGCAGCTTAGGGGCGCCCAACACTGAAGCTTTCTTT. Residues: CASSLGAPNTEAFF. The rearrangement joins TRBV11-2 to TRBJ1-1; D is unclear. This CDR3 contains 14 residues. V shed 1 base and J shed 2 bases, with 8 bases lying between them. Germline CDR1 reads SGHAT; CDR2 reads FQNNGV.

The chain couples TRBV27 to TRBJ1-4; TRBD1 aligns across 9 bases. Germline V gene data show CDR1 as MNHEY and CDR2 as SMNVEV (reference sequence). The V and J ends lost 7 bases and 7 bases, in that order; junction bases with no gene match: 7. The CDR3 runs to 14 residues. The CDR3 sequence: CASTSGTGFEKLFF. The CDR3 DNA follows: TGTGCCAGCACCTCCGGGACAGGGTTTGAAAAACTGTTTTTT.

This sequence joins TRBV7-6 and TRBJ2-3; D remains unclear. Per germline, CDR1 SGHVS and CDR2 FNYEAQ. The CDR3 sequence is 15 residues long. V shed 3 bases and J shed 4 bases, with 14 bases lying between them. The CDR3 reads CASSFSIVPPDTQYF. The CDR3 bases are TGTGCCAGCAGCTTTAGCATCGTCCCCCCAGATACGCAGTATTTT.